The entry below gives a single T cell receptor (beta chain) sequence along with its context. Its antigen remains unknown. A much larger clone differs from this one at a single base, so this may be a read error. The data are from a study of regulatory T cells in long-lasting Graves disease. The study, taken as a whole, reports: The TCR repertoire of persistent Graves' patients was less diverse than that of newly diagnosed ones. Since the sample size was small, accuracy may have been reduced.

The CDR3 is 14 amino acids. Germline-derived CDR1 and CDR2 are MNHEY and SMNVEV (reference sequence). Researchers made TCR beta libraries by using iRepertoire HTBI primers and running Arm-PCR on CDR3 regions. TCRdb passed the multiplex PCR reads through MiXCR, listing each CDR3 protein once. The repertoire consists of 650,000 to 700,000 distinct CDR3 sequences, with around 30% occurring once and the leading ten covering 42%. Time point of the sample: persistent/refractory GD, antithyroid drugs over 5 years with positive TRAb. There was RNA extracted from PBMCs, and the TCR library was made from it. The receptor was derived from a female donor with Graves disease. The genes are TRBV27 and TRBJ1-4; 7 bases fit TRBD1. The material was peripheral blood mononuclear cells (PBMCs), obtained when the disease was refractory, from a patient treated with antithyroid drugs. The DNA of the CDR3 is TGTGCCGGCAGTCCAGACCGACAGGGTGAAAAACTGTTTTTT. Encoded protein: CAGSPDRQGEKLFF.